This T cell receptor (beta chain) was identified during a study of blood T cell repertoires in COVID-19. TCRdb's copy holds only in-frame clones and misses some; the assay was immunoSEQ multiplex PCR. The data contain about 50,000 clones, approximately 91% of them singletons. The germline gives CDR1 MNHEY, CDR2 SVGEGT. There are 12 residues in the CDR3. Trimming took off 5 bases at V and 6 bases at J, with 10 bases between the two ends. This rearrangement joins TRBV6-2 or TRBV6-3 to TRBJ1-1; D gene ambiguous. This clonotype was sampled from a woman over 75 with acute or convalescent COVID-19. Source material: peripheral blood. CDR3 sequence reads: CASSTAGSEAFF. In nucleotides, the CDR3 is TGTGCCAGCAGTACCGCAGGATCTGAAGCTTTCTTT.